The clone carrying this T cell receptor (beta chain) was picked up a small number of times. Its cognate antigen is unknown. One end of the junction varies from germline; a read error may be responsible. The PCR made use of 60 Vbeta and 13 Jbeta primers. Here immunoSEQ multiplex PCR was the method, and the copy in TCRdb shows in-frame clones only, minus some. The data hold about 170,000 clones, with 70% to 90% observed a single time. This sample was included in a study of cytomegalovirus exposure and HLA in healthy donors. CDR3 size: 10 residues. The germline V gene encodes CDR1 LGHNA and CDR2 YNFKEQ. Findings and limits, study-wide: Later work found most CMV-associated TCR beta chains apparently HLA-restricted.

This receptor was obtained from a man younger than 35 in good health and CMV-seropositive. The chain combines TRBV4-2 with TRBJ1-3; TRBD1 is a possible D gene (5 bases). The sequencing input was PBMCs. CDR3 sequence: CASSQDIRDF. CDR3 nucleotides: TGTGCCAGCAGCCAAGATATCAGGGATTTT.